This T cell receptor (beta chain) was documented in a study of blood T cell repertoires in COVID-19. At the level of the study: Whether acute or convalescent, the COVID-19 samples came from the United States, Italy and Spain. The cDNA or gDNA used as material had been derived from T cells, B-cell-depleted T cells, or PBMCs.

Germline V CDR1 and CDR2: KGHSH, LQKENI. The CDR3 is 14 residues long. Trimming cost V 3 bases and J 4 bases, with 12 bases left between them. The authors' processing: Nucleated cell number was recorded as an estimate derived from reference gene primer amplification. Measured with immunoSEQ multiplex PCR; TCRdb has only the in-frame clones, and not every one. From that table come the V and J calls and clone size; the DNA was used to work out D and trimming. Of about 54,000 clones listed, roughly nine tenths are singletons. V is TRBV18 and J is TRBJ1-1, with D possibly TRBD1 on 5 matching bases. The material sequenced was peripheral blood. This sequence originates from a woman aged 35 to 49 with active COVID-19. The CDR3 spells CASSPRVDITEAFF. DNA of the CDR3: TGTGCCAGCTCACCCAGGGTAGATATCACTGAAGCTTTCTTT.